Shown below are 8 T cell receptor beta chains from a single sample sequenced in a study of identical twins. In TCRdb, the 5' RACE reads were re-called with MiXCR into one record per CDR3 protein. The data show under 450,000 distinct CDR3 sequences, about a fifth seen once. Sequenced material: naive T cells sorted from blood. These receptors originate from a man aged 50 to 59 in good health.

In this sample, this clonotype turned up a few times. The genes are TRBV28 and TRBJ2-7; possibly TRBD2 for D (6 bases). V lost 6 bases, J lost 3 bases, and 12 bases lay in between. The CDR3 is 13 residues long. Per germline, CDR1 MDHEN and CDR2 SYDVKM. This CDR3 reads CASRGGDGYEQYF. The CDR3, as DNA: TGTGCCAGCAGGGGCGGGGACGGCTACGAGCAGTACTTC.

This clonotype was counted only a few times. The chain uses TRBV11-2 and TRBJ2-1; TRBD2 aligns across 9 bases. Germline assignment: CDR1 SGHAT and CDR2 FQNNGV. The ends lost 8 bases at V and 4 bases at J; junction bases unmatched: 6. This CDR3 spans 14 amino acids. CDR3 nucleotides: TGTGCCAGCTCGGAAAGCGGGGGGTACAATGAGCAGTTCTTC. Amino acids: CASSESGGYNEQFF.

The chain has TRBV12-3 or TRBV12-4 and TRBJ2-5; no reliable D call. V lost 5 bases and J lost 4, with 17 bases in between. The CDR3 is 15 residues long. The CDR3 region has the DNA TGTGCCAGCAGTCCCTTTAAGAGAGCCCGAGAGACCCAGTACTTC. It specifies CASSPFKRARETQYF.

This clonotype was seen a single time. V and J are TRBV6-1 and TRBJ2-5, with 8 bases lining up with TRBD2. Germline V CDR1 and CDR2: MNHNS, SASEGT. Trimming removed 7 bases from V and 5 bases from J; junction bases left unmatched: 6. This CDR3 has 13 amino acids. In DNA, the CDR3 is TGTGCCAGCAAGAGAGCGGGAGTGGAGACCCAGTACTTC. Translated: CASKRAGVETQYF.

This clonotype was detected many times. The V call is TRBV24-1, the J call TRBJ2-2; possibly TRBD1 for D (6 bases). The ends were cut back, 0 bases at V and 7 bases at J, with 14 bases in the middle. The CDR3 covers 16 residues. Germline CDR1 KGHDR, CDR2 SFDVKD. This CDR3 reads CATSDLHWTVGGELFF. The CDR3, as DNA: TGTGCCACCAGTGATTTGCACTGGACAGTAGGCGGGGAGCTGTTTTTT.

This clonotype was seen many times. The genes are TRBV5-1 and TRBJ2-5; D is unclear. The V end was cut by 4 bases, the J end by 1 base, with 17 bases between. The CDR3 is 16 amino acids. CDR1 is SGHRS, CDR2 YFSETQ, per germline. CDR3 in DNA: TGCGCCAGCAGCGAATCCGGGCCTTTACTCCAAGAGACCCAGTACTTC. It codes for CASSESGPLLQETQYF.

The CDR3 spells CATSDSENEQYF. The CDR3 DNA reads as TGTGCCACCAGTGATTCAGAGAACGAGCAGTACTTC. The chain uses TRBV24-1 and TRBJ2-7; the D is unclear. The CDR3 is made up of 12 amino acids. V gave up 2 bases and J gave up 5 bases, with 6 bases separating them. Germline CDR1 reads KGHDR; CDR2 reads SFDVKD.

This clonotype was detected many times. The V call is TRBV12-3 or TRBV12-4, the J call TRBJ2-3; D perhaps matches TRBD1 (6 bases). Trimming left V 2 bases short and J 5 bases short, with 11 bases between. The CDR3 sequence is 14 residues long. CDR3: CASSLRQEGDTQYF. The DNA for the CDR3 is TGTGCCAGCAGTTTAAGACAGGAAGGAGATACGCAGTATTTT.